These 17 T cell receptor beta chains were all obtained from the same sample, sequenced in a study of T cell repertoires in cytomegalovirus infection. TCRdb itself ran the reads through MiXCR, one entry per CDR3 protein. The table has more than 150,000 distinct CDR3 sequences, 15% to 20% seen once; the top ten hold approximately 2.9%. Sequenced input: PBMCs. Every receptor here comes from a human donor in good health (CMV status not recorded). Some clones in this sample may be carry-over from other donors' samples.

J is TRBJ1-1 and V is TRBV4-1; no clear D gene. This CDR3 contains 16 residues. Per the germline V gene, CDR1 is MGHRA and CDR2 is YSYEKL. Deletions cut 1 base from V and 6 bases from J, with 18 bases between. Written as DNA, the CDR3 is TGCGCCAGCAGCCAAGGATTGCTCCGGACCGCCGCTGAAGCTTTCTTT. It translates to CASSQGLLRTAAEAFF.

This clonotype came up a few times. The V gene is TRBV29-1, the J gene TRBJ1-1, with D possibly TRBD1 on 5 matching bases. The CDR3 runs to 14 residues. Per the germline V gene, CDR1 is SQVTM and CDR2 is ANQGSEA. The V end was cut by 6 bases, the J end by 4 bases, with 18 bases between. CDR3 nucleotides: TGCAGCGTAGCCGAGGCAGGGAGGGCCACTGAAGCTTTCTTT. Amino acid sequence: CSVAEAGRATEAFF.

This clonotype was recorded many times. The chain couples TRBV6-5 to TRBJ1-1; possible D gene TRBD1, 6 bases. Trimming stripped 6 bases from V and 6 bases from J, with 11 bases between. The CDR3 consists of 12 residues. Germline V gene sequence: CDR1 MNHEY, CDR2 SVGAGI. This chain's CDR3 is CASSFGGSEAFF. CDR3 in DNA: TGTGCCAGCAGCTTTGGGGGCTCTGAAGCTTTCTTT.

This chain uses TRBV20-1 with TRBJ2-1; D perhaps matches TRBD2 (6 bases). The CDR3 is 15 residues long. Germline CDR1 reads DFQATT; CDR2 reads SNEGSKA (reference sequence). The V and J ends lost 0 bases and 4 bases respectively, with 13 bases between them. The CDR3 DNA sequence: TGCAGTGCTAGAGATCGGGGCGGGACTTACAATGAGCAGTTCTTC. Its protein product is CSARDRGGTYNEQFF.

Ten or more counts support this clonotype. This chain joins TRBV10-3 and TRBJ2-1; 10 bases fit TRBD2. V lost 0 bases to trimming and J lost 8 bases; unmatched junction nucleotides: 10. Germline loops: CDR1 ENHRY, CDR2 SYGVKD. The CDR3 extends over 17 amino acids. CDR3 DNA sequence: TGTGCCATCAGTGAGTCGGGAGCGGGGGGGCGGTTCGATGAGCAGTTCTTC. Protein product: CAISESGAGGRFDEQFF.

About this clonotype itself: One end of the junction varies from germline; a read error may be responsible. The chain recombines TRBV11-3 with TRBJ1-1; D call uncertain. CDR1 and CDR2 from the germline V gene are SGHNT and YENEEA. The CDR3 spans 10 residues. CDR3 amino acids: CASRNPEAFF. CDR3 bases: TGTGCCAGCAGGAACCCTGAAGCTTTCTTT.

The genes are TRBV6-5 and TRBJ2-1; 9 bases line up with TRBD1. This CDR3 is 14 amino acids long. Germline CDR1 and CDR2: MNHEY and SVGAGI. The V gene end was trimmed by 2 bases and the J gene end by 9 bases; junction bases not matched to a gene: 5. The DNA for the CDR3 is TGTGCCAGCAGTTACGACTGGGGACAGGGTGAGCAGTTCTTC. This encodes CASSYDWGQGEQFF.

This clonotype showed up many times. The CDR3 coding sequence is TGTGCCAGCAGCAAATGGGACGGTGGAAACACCATATATTTT. Its translation is CASSKWDGGNTIYF. The chain uses TRBV6-5 and TRBJ1-3; a possible D gene is TRBD1 (5 bases). Germline CDR1 is MNHEY and CDR2 is SVGAGI. The CDR3 runs 14 residues. V lost 6 bases and J lost 3, with 12 bases in between.

CDR3 in DNA: TGCGCCAGCAGCGTGTGGACAGGGGGCGGCCCAGATACGCAGTATTTT. The encoded protein is CASSVWTGGGPDTQYF. V is TRBV5-1 and J is TRBJ2-3, with 11 bases lining up with TRBD1. V trimming: 4 bases; J trimming: 4 bases; junction bases outside the gene matches: 8. CDR3 length equals 16 residues. CDR1 SGHRS and CDR2 YFSETQ come from the germline V gene.

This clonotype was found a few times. The CDR3 DNA is TGTGCCAGCGGAACACAAAACATTCAGTACTTC. Translation gives CASGTQNIQYF. The genes are TRBV28 and TRBJ2-4; no firm D call. The CDR3 contains 11 residues. Trimming cost V 8 bases and J 5 bases, with 7 bases left between them. Germline V gives CDR1 MDHEN, CDR2 SYDVKM.

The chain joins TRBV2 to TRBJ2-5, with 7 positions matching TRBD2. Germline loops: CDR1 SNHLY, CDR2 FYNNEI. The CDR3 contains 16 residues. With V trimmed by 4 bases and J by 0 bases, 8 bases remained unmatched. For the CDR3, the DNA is TGTGCCAGCAGTGGGGGGGGAGATGACTACCAAGAGACCCAGTACTTC. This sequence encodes CASSGGGDDYQETQYF.

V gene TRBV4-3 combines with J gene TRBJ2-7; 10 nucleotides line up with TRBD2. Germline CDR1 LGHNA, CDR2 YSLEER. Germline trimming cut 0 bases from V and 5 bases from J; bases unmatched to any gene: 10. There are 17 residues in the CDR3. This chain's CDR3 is CASSQETLLAGRDEQYF. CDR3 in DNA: TGCGCCAGCAGCCAAGAGACCCTACTAGCGGGAAGGGACGAGCAGTACTTC.

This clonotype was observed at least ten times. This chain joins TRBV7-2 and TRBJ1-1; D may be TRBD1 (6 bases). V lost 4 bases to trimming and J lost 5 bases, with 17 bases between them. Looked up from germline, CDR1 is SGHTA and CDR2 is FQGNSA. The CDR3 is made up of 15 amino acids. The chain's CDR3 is CASSSNRGARTEAFF. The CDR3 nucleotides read TGTGCCAGCAGCTCCAATCGGGGGGCGCGGACTGAAGCTTTCTTT.

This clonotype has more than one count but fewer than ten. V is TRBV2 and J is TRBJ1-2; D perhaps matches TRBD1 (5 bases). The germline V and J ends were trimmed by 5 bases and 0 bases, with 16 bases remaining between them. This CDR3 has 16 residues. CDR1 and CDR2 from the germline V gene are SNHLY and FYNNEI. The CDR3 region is CASSNSPTDSNYGYTF. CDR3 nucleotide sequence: TGTGCCAGCAGTAATAGTCCGACAGACTCTAACTATGGCTACACCTTC. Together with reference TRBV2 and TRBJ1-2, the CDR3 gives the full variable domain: EPEVTQTPSHQVTQMGQEVILRCVPISNHLYFYWYRQILGQKVEFLVSFYNNEISEKSEIFDDQFSVERPDGSNFTLKIRSTKLEDSAMYFCASSNSPTDSNYGYTFGSGTRLTVV.

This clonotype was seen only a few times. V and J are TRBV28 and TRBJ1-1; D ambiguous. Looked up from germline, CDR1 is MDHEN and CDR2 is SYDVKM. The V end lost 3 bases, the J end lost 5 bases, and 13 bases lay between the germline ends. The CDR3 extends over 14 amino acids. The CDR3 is CASSFIRESTEAFF. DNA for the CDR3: TGTGCCAGCAGTTTTATAAGGGAGTCAACTGAAGCTTTCTTT. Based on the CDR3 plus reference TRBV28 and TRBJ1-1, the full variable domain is DVKVTQSSRYLVKRTGEKVFLECVQDMDHENMFWYRQDPGLGLRLIYFSYDVKMKEKGDIPEGYSVSREKKERFSLILESASTNQTSMYLCASSFIRESTEAFFGQGTRLTVV.

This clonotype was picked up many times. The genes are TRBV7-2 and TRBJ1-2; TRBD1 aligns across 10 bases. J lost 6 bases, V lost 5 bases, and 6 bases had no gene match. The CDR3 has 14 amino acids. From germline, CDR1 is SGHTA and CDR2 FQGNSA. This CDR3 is CASSPSTGGHGYTF. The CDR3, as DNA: TGTGCCAGCAGCCCCTCGACAGGGGGCCATGGCTACACCTTC. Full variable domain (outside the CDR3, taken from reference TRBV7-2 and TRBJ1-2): GAGVSQSPSNKVTEKGKDVELRCDPISGHTALYWYRQSLGQGLEFLIYFQGNSAPDKSGLPSDRFSAERTGGSVSTLTIQRTQQEDSAVYLCASSPSTGGHGYTFGSGTRLTVV.

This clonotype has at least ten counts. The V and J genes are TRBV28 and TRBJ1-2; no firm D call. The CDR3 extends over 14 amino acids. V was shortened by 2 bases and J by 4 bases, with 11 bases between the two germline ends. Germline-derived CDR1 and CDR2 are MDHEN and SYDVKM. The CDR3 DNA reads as TGTGCCAGCAGTTTAGCGCCGGGAGTCTATGGCTACACCTTC. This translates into CASSLAPGVYGYTF.